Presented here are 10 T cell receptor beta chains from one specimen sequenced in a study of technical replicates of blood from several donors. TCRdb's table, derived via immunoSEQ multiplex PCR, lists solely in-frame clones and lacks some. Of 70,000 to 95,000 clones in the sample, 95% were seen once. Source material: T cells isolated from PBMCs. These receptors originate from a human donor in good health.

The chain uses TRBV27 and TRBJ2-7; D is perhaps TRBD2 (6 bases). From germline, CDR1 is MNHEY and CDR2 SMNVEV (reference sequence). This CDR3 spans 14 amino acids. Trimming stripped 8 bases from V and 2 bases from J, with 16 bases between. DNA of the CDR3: TGTGCCAGCTCGAGCGGAGGGTGGCCCTACGAGCAGTACTTC. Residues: CASSSGGWPYEQYF.

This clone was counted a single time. Here the CDR3 DNA reads TGTGCCAGTAGCCGGCAGGGGCAGGGAACTGAAGCTTTCTTT. Its translation: CASSRQGQGTEAFF. V gene TRBV19 combines with J gene TRBJ1-1; D might be TRBD1 (6 bases). Germline CDR1 LNHDA, CDR2 SQIVND (reference sequence). The V and J ends lost 6 bases and 5 bases respectively, with 16 bases between them. This CDR3 contains 14 residues.

The CDR3 region is CASKYKASGASTDTQYF. CDR3 bases: TGCGCCAGCAAATATAAGGCTAGCGGGGCTAGCACAGATACGCAGTATTTT. V and J are TRBV5-1 and TRBJ2-3; TRBD2 matches 9 bases. This CDR3 spans 17 amino acids. V lost 6 bases to trimming and J lost 0 bases; unmatched junction nucleotides: 11. From germline, CDR1 is SGHRS and CDR2 YFSETQ.

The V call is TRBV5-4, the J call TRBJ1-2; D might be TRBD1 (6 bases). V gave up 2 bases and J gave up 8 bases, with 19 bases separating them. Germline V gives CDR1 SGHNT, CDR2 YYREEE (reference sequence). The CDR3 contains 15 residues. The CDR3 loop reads CASSLSGQGPRGYTF. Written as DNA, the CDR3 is TGTGCCAGCAGCTTATCGGGGCAGGGGCCGCGAGGCTACACCTTC.

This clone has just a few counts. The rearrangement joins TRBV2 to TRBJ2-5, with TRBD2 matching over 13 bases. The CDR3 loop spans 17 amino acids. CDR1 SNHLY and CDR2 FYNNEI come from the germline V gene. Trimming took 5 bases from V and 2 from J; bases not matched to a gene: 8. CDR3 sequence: CASSPPSGLAGQETQYF. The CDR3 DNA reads TGTGCCAGCAGTCCACCGTCGGGACTAGCGGGACAAGAGACCCAGTACTTC.

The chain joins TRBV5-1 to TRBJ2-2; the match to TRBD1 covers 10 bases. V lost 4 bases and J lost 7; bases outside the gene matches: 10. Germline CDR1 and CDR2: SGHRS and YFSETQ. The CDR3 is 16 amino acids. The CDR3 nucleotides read TGCGCCAGCAGCCCGGGACAGGGGATTGGTTACGGGGAGCTGTTTTTT. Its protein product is CASSPGQGIGYGELFF.

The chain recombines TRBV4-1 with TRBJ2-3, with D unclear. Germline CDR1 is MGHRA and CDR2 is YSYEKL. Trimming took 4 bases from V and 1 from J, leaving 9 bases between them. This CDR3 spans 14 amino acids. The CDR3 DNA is TGCGCCAGCAGCCTCCTGACTCGCACAGATACGCAGTATTTT. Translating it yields CASSLLTRTDTQYF.

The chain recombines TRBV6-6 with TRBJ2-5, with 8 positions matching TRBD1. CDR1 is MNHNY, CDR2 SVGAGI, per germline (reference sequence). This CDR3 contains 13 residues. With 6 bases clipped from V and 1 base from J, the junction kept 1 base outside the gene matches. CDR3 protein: CASRDRAQETQYF. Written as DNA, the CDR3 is TGTGCCAGCAGGGACAGGGCCCAAGAGACCCAGTACTTC.

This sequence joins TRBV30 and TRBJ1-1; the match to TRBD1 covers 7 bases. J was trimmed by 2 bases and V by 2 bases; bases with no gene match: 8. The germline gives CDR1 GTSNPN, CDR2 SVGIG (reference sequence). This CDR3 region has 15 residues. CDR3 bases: TGTGCCTGGAGTTTCCTAGACAGGGATAACACTGAAGCTTTCTTT. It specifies CAWSFLDRDNTEAFF.

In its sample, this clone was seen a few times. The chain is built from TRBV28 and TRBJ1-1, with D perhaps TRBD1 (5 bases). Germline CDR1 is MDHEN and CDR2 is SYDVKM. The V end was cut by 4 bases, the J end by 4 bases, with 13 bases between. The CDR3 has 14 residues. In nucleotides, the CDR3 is TGTGCCAGCAGTTACCCAGGGTTGGGCACTGAAGCTTTCTTT. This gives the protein CASSYPGLGTEAFF.